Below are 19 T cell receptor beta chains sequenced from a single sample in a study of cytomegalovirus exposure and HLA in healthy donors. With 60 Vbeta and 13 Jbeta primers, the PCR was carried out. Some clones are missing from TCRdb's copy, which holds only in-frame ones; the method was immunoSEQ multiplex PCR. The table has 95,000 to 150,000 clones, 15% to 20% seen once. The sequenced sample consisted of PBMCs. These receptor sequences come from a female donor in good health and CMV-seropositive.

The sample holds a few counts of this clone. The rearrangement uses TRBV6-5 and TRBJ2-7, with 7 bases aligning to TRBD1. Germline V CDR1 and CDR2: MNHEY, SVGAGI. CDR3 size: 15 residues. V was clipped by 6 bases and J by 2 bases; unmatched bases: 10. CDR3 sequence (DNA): TGTGCCAGCAGAAGACAGGGTAGCTTTCCCTACGAGCAGTACTTC. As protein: CASRRQGSFPYEQYF.

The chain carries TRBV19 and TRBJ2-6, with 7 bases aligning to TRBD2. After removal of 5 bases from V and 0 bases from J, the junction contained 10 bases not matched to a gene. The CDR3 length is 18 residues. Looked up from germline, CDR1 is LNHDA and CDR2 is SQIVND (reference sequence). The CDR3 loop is CASSPGLRTPSGANVLTF. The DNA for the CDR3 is TGTGCCAGTAGTCCGGGACTACGGACTCCCTCTGGGGCCAACGTCCTGACTTTC.

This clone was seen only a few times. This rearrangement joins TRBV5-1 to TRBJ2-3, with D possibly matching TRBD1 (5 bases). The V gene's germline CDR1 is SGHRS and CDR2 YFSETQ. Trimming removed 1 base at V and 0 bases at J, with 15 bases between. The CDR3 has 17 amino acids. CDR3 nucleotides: TGCGCCAGCAGCTTGTCCCCAAGGGGCACCAGCACAGATACGCAGTATTTT. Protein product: CASSLSPRGTSTDTQYF.

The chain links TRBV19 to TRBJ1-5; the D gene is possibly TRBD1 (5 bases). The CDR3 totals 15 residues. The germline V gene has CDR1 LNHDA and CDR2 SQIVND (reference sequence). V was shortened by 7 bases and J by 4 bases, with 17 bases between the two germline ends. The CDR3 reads CASNPRQKQNQPQHF. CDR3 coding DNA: TGTGCCAGTAATCCGAGACAGAAACAAAATCAGCCCCAGCATTTT. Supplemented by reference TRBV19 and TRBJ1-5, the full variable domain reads DGGITQSPKYLFRKEGQNVTLSCEQNLNHDAMYWYRQDPGQGLRLIYYSQIVNDFQKGDIAEGYSVSREKKESFPLTVTSAQKNPTAFYLCASNPRQKQNQPQHFGDGTRLSIL.

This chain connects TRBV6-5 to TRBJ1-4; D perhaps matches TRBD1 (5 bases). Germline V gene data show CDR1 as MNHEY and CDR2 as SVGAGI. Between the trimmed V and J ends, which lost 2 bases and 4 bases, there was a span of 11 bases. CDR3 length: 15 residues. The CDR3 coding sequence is TGTGCCAGCAGTTACGGAGGGGACGTTAATGAAAAACTGTTTTTT. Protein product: CASSYGGDVNEKLFF.

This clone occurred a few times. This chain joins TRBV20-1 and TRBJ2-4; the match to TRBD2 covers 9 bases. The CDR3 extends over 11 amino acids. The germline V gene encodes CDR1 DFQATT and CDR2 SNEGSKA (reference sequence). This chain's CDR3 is CKAGGGNIQYF. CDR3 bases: TGCAAAGCGGGAGGCGGAAACATTCAGTACTTC.

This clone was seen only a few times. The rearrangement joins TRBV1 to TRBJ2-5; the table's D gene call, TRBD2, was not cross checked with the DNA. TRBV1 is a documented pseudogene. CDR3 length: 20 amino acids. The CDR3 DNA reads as TGCACCAGCAGCCAAGTAATCCCCCCCTGGCGGAGGACCCCTGGGGAGACCCAGTACTTC. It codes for CTSSQVIPPWRRTPGETQYF.

In DNA form, the CDR3 reads TGTGCCAGTAGTATAGATCAATTTGGAGGCACTGAAGCTTTCTTT. It specifies CASSIDQFGGTEAFF. The genes are TRBV19 and TRBJ1-1; no clear D gene. V was clipped by 0 bases and J by 4 bases, with 12 bases between them. Germline assignment: CDR1 LNHDA and CDR2 SQIVND (reference sequence). The CDR3 covers 15 residues.

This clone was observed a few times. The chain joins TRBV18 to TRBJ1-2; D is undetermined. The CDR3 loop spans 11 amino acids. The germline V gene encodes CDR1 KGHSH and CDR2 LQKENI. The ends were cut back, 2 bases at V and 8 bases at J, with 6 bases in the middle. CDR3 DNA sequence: TGTGCCAGCTCACCAGGCGGGGGCTACACCTTC. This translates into CASSPGGGYTF.

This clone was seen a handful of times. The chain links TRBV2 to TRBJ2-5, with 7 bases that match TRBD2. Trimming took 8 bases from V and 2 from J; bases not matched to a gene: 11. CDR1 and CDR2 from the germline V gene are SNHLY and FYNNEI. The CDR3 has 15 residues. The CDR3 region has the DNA TGTGCCAGCGGGGGGACTACACGTCTACAAGAGACCCAGTACTTC. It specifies CASGGTTRLQETQYF.

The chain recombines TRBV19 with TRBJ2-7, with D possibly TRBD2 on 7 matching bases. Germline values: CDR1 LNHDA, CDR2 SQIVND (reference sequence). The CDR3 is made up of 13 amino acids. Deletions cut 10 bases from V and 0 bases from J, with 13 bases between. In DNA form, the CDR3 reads TGTGCCACCCGGGGGGCCAGCTCCTACGAGCAGTACTTC. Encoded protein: CATRGASSYEQYF. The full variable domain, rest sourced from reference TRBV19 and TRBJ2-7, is DGGITQSPKYLFRKEGQNVTLSCEQNLNHDAMYWYRQDPGQGLRLIYYSQIVNDFQKGDIAEGYSVSREKKESFPLTVTSAQKNPTAFYLCATRGASSYEQYFGPGTRLTVT.

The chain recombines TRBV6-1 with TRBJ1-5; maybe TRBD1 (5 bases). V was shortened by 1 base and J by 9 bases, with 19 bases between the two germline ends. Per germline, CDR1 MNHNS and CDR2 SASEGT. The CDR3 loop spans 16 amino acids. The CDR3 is CASSEEGQARRSPQHF. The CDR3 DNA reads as TGTGCCAGCAGTGAAGAGGGGCAGGCCCGAAGATCGCCCCAGCATTTT.

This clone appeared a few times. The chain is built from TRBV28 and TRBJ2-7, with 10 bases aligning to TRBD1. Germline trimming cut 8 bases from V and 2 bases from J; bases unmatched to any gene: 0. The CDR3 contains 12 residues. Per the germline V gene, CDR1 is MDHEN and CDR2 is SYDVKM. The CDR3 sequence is CASGQGAYEQYF. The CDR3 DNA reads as TGTGCCAGCGGACAGGGGGCCTACGAGCAGTACTTC. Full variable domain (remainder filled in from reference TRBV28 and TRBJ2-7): DVKVTQSSRYLVKRTGEKVFLECVQDMDHENMFWYRQDPGLGLRLIYFSYDVKMKEKGDIPEGYSVSREKKERFSLILESASTNQTSMYLCASGQGAYEQYFGPGTRLTVT.

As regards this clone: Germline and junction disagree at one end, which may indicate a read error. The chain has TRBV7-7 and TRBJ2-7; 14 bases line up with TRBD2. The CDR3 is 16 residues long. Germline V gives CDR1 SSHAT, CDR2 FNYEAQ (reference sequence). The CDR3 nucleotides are TGTGCTAGCAGCCCCGGGACTAGCGGGGGCTTATACGAGCAGTACTTC. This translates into CASSPGTSGGLYEQYF.

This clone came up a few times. Here the CDR3 DNA reads TGTGCCAGCAGCTTTCAGTTCAATTCACCCCTCCACTTT. This translates into CASSFQFNSPLHF. This chain joins TRBV11-3 and TRBJ1-6, with no clear D. Germline CDR1 reads SGHNT; CDR2 reads YENEEA. The CDR3 has 13 amino acids. With 3 bases removed from V and 7 bases from J, the gap between germline ends came to 7 bases.

The CDR3 DNA is TGTGCCAGCAGAAAGGATTTGACAGGAGCCGATAATTCACCCCTCCACTTT. This codes for CASRKDLTGADNSPLHF. V and J are TRBV21-1 and TRBJ1-6; TRBD1, the table's D call, lacks a check against the DNA. TRBV21-1 is designated a pseudogene. There are 17 residues in the CDR3.

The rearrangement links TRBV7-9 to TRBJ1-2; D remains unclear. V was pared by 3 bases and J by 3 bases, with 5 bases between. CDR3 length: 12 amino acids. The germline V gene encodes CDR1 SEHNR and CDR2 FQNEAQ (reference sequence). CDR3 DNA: TGTGCCAGCAGCTTTTCCGACTATGGCTACACCTTC. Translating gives CASSFSDYGYTF.

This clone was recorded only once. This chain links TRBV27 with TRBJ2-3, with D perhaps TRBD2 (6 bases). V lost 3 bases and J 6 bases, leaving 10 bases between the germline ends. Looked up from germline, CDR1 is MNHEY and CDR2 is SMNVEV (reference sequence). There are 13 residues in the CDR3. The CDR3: CASSFRAGDTQYF. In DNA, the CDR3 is TGTGCCAGCAGTTTCAGGGCGGGGGATACGCAGTATTTT.

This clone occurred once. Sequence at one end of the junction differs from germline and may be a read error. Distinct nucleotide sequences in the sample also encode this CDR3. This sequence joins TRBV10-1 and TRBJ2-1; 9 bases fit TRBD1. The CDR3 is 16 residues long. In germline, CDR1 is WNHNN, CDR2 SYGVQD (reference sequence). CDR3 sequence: CASTAPGTGQNNEQFF. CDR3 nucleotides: TGCGCCAGCACCGCCCCCGGGACAGGGCAAAACAACGAGCAGTTCTTC.